Here is one T cell receptor beta chain with its context. TCRdb used MiXCR to reprocess the RT-PCR reads, holding one entry per CDR3 protein. The sample holds roughly 780,000 distinct CDR3 sequences, approximately 17% seen once. This sample was taken from a study of response to subunit inactivated influenza vaccine. Germline V lookup: CDR1 DFQATT, CDR2 SNEGSKA (reference sequence). There are 14 residues in the CDR3. Losses at the gene ends were 1 base for V and 4 bases for J; bases not matched to a gene: 3. Specimen: PBMCs from blood, collected around 5 days after vaccination. V is TRBV20-1 and J is TRBJ2-7; 11 nucleotides line up with TRBD2. The clonotype comes from a man between 50 and 59 years old who received an inactivated influenza vaccine. In DNA form, the CDR3 reads TGCAGTGCTAGAGTAGCGGGGGGGCGGTACGAGCAGTACTTC. This sequence encodes CSARVAGGRYEQYF.